This TCR beta chain came from a study of PD-1 blockade in classical Hodgkin lymphoma (TCRdb year 2020). Concerning the study at large: Nivolumab dosing was 3 mg/kg intravenously every 2 weeks, continuing until either disease progression or unacceptable toxicity. The study used TCR beta sequencing and CyTOF to define a peripheral blood immune signature of response to PD-1 blockade in classical Hodgkin lymphoma. Overall study outcomes, separate from this receptor: Only a single clinical trial cohort was studied, and what caused the repertoire differences, possibly disease activity or prior therapy, remained undefined. Diversity was lower in patients who began nivolumab less than 1 year after ASCT, so these patients were left out of later analyses to avoid confounding by immune reconstitution. A significant rise by C4D1 was seen in CD4+ but not CD8+ TCR diversity (p=0.0027 vs p=0.16), with the rise being most apparent in complete responders (p=0.02). Trial patients with a complete response had baseline diversity similar to that of newly diagnosed patients, while partial responders and progressors had significantly lower diversity. Baseline TCR diversity was reported to be lower in newly diagnosed patients than in healthy donors, and even lower in relapsed/refractory patients.

The Qiagen DNeasy kit was used to extract genomic DNA both from unsorted PBMCs and from the negatively selected CD4+ and CD8+ fractions. TCR beta CDR3 regions were amplified by immunoSEQ multiplex PCR using primers annealing to V and J segments. A synthetic immune receptor repertoire was used to minimize amplification bias, and any remaining bias was removed computationally after sequencing. Regarding the original processing steps: Repertoire diversity was quantified as the Shannon entropy index using custom Python scripts. Unsorted, CD4+ and CD8+ repertoires were examined separately, except in combined analyses, for which CD4+ and CD8+ sequences were merged in silico. Clonal expansion was defined as a frequency increase of at least 2-fold after treatment compared with C1D1, and clones undetected at baseline were assigned a pseudocount of 0.5. Singleton clones were defined as clones with 0 or 1 copy at C1D1, and non-singleton clones were defined as clones with 2 or more copies. By matching protein sequences in sorted samples from the same patient, clones expanded in unsorted samples were annotated as CD4+, CD8+ or unknown. Wilcoxon tests on paired samples were used to test diversity changes from C1D1 to C4D1. TCRdb took this table from immuneACCESS and kept in-frame rearrangements with V and J called. Such tables lack part of the clones; where checked against another copy, unresolved V genes explain under half of the gap, and the rest is unexplained. The DNA was the basis for D and trimming; V, J and clone size are from that table. Across this sample there are some 62,000 clones, with around 89% seen only once. The ten largest clonotypes hold under 15% of the sample.

CDR1 LNHDA and CDR2 SQIVND were looked up in the germline V gene (reference sequence). There are 13 amino acids in the CDR3, from cysteine to phenylalanine inclusive. The entry retains the CDR3 DNA only, 39 bases that are in frame from base 1. Trimming removed 3 bases from V and 5 bases from J, leaving 7 bases between the germline ends. On this clone itself: Its antigen remains undetermined. No base quality information exists; no much larger clone differs at one position.

The meaning of the sample's time point label: cycle 1 day 1 (C1D1), immediately before nivolumab initiation. All trial patients had relapsed after autologous stem cell transplantation, with cohorts A, B and C differing in prior brentuximab vedotin exposure. The trial cohort comprised approximately 55 patients with relapsed/refractory classical Hodgkin lymphoma whose best overall responses were complete response, partial response or progressive disease. Single-agent nivolumab was administered to trial patients in the multi-cohort phase II CheckMate 205 trial. An independent review committee assessed best overall response by applying the 2007 International Working Group response criteria. PBMCs from the trial were collected at three points: immediately before nivolumab initiation (C1D1), and during therapy at cycle 2 day 1 and cycle 4 day 1. Peripheral blood was collected in 8 mL Vacutainer Cell Preparation Tubes, from which PBMCs were isolated by centrifugation and then cryopreserved.

The receptor was derived from a human donor with classical Hodgkin lymphoma. The sample was peripheral blood mononuclear cells (PBMCs), taken at baseline. Rearrangement joined TRBV19 to TRBJ2-2; no confident D gene assignment can be made. The CDR3 is CASSIGNTGELFF. The DNA sequence follows: TGTGCCAGTAGTATCGGTAATACCGGGGAGCTGTTTTTT.